These T cell receptor beta chains were read from a single sample in a study of blood T cell repertoires in COVID-19. Sequenced by immunoSEQ multiplex PCR; TCRdb stores in-frame clones only, minus some. This table has over 200,000 clones, about 89% appearing once. Sequenced input: peripheral blood. The receptors originated from a middle-aged man who had recovered from COVID-19. The CDR3 runs from the conserved cysteine through the conserved F or W. D genes are given only for firm matches. Rows may omit the clone size; those that give it use once, few, many or a size class.

J gene | clone size | V gene | D gene | CDR3 DNA | CDR3 protein
TRBJ2-5 | NA | TRBV19 | TRBD1 | TGTGCCAGTAGTATAGGAGTGGGGACAGTCCGCCAAGAGACCCAGTACTTC | CASSIGVGTVRQETQYF
TRBJ2-5 | NA | TRBV7-7 | TRBD2 | TGTGCCAGCAGCTTATCGGCGGGAGGGCCTTGGGAGACCCAGTACTTC | CASSLSAGGPWETQYF
TRBJ1-6 | NA | TRBV6-2/TRBV6-3 | NA | TGTGCCAGCAGTTTTACTGCGAGTAATTCACCCCTCCACTTT | CASSFTASNSPLHF
TRBJ2-5 | NA | TRBV6-1 | NA | TGTGCCAGCAGTGTTCCCCGCGCGGGTTACCAAGAGACCCAGTACTTC | CASSVPRAGYQETQYF
TRBJ1-4 | NA | TRBV29-1 | TRBD1 | TGCAGCGGTAGACAGGGGAGTAATGAAAAACTGTTTTTT | CSGRQGSNEKLFF
TRBJ2-7 | NA | TRBV19 | NA | TGTGCCAGTAGTATAGATACCGGGGGCGAGCAGTACTTC | CASSIDTGGEQYF
TRBJ2-1 | NA | TRBV6-6 | TRBD1 | TGTGCCAGCAGCGGGGGACAGGGATTGTACAATGAGCAGTTCTTC | CASSGGQGLYNEQFF
TRBJ1-4 | NA | TRBV11-2 | NA | TGTGCCAGCAGCTTAGTTCCCCGAGGGAAGAAGGCTAATGAAAAACTGTTTTTT | CASSLVPRGKKANEKLFF
TRBJ1-6 | NA | TRBV6-1 | NA | TGTGCCAGCAGTGAACGGGGTCATAATTCACCCCTCCACTTT | CASSERGHNSPLHF
TRBJ2-5 | NA | TRBV4-2 | TRBD2 | TGTGCCAGCAGCCTAATTGCCGGGGGGGAGACCCAGTACTTC | CASSLIAGGETQYF
TRBJ2-7 | NA | TRBV29-1 | NA | TGCAGCGTTGGGGACAAAGGGGGCTACGAGCAGTACTTC | CSVGDKGGYEQYF
TRBJ2-1 | NA | TRBV27 | TRBD1 | TGTGCCAGCAGTCCATGGGCAGGGGGCGGTATTGGTGAGCAGTTCTTC | CASSPWAGGGIGEQFF
TRBJ2-1 | NA | TRBV27 | NA | TGTGCCAGCAGTTTCGCCGGGAATCGGAATGAGCAGTTCTTC | CASSFAGNRNEQFF
TRBJ1-2 | NA | TRBV19 | TRBD1 | TGTGCCAGTAGTATTTCAGGGGGCGTCGGTGGCTACACCTTC | CASSISGGVGGYTF
TRBJ2-1 | NA | TRBV11-2 | TRBD2 | TGTGCCAGCAGCTTAAGGCCTAGCGGGAGGGGGGTCAGGTACAATGAGCAGTTCTTC | CASSLRPSGRGVRYNEQFF
TRBJ2-7 | NA | TRBV4-3 | TRBD1 | TGCGCCAGCAGCCAAGCTACAGGGGCGAACTACGAGCAGTACTTC | CASSQATGANYEQYF
TRBJ2-5 | NA | TRBV9 | TRBD1 | TGTGCCAGCAGCGTAAAGCAGGGGGATTCAGAGACCCAGTACTTC | CASSVKQGDSETQYF
TRBJ2-1 | NA | TRBV6-2/TRBV6-3 | TRBD1 | TGTGCCAGCAGTTACTTGGGACAGTTTTACAATGAGCAGTTCTTC | CASSYLGQFYNEQFF
TRBJ2-1 | NA | TRBV5-6 | TRBD2 | TGTGCCAGCAGCCTAGCGGGAGGGTATTACAATGAGCAGTTCTTC | CASSLAGGYYNEQFF
TRBJ2-1 | NA | TRBV4-3 | NA | TGCGCCAGCAGCCAAGATACCCTAGCAGAATCCTACAATGAGCAGTTCTTC | CASSQDTLAESYNEQFF
TRBJ1-1 | NA | TRBV6-6 | NA | TGTGCCAGCAGTCACAAGAACACTGAAGCTTTCTTT | CASSHKNTEAFF
TRBJ2-7 | NA | TRBV27 | NA | TGTGCCAGCAGTAGATACAGGGGGGGCTACGAGCAGTACTTC | CASSRYRGGYEQYF
TRBJ1-5 | NA | TRBV19 | TRBD1 | TGTGCCAGTAGGGTACCGGGACAGGGGCATCAGCCCCAGCATTTT | CASRVPGQGHQPQHF
TRBJ2-2 | NA | TRBV7-3 | NA | TGTGCCAGCAGCTTACTCGGTTACACCGGGGAGCTGTTTTTT | CASSLLGYTGELFF
TRBJ2-1 | NA | TRBV2 | TRBD2 | TGTGCCGGACATCGTGAGCTAGCGGACAATGAGCAGTTCTTC | CAGHRELADNEQFF
TRBJ2-5 | NA | TRBV29-1 | NA | TGCAGCGTCGGGGAAGAGACCCAGTACTTC | CSVGEETQYF
TRBJ2-1 | NA | TRBV4-3 | TRBD2 | TGCGCCAGCAGCCAAGGTGCGGGGGGTTACAATGAGCAGTTCTTC | CASSQGAGGYNEQFF
TRBJ1-1 | NA | TRBV2 | NA | TGTGCCAGCAGTAAACAGGCGAACACTGAAGCTTTCTTT | CASSKQANTEAFF
TRBJ1-6 | NA | TRBV6-1 | NA | TGTGCCAGCAGTGGAGGATGGACAGCCTATAATTCACCCCTCCACTTT | CASSGGWTAYNSPLHF
TRBJ1-1 | NA | TRBV5-6 | NA | TGTGCCAGCAGCTTGGGTGGGGTAAGGGGCACTGAAGCTTTCTTT | CASSLGGVRGTEAFF
TRBJ2-2 | NA | TRBV5-1 | TRBD2 | TGCGCCAGCAGCTTGTTTACTAGCGGCACCGGGGAGCTGTTTTTT | CASSLFTSGTGELFF
TRBJ2-1 | NA | TRBV6-2/TRBV6-3 | TRBD2 | TGTGCCAGCAGTTACTCAACTAGCGGGGTTCTAGGCTCCTACAATGAGCAGTTCTTC | CASSYSTSGVLGSYNEQFF
TRBJ1-5 | NA | TRBV7-9 | TRBD1 | TGTGCCAGCAGCCCCGGGACAGGTCTCGGCAATCAGCCCCAGCATTTT | CASSPGTGLGNQPQHF
TRBJ2-1 | NA | TRBV9 | NA | TGTGCCAGCAGCGTAGAGCTGCGGCAAAGCTCCTACAATGAGCAGTTCTTC | CASSVELRQSSYNEQFF
TRBJ1-2 | NA | TRBV7-2 | NA | TGTGCCAGCAGCTTATATTTGCGGGGGCGAGGCTACACCTTC | CASSLYLRGRGYTF
TRBJ2-7 | once | TRBV19 | TRBD1 | TGTGCCAGTAGGAGACAGGGGTACGGATACGAGCAGTACTTC | CASRRQGYGYEQYF
TRBJ2-1 | NA | TRBV6-5 | TRBD1 | TGTGCCACACGGCGGACAGGTTCCGACAATGAGCAGTTCTTC | CATRRTGSDNEQFF
TRBJ2-3 | NA | TRBV6-2/TRBV6-3 | TRBD2 | TGTGCCAGCAGTCCCGAACTAGCGGAGGACACAGATACGCAGTATTTT | CASSPELAEDTDTQYF
TRBJ1-6 | NA | TRBV5-1 | TRBD1 | TGCGCCAGCAGTTCCGGACAGGAAAAATATAATTCACCCCTCCACTTT | CASSSGQEKYNSPLHF
TRBJ2-7 | NA | TRBV15 | NA | TGTGCCACCAGCAGAGATCCGATGAGCTCCTACGAGCAGTACTTC | CATSRDPMSSYEQYF
TRBJ1-2 | NA | TRBV5-6 | NA | TGTGCCAGCAGCCTCCCGATGGACTTACGGCTCTCCTATGGCTACACCTTC | CASSLPMDLRLSYGYTF
TRBJ1-5 | NA | TRBV3-1/TRBV3-2 | NA | TGTGCCAGCAGTCATATCCAATTACCGGGGGAGTATTACGTTAGCAATCAGCCCCAGCATTTT | CASSHIQLPGEYYVSNQPQHF
TRBJ2-2 | NA | TRBV5-1 | TRBD2 | TGCGCCAGCAGGGCGACTAGCGGGAGCACCGGGGAGCTGTTTTTT | CASRATSGSTGELFF
TRBJ2-1 | NA | TRBV3-1/TRBV3-2 | NA | TGTGCCAGCAGCCCCCGGGGGGCCCAATACAATGAGCAGTTCTTC | CASSPRGAQYNEQFF
TRBJ1-6 | NA | TRBV7-2 | TRBD1 | TGTGCCAGCAGCCCTGACAGGGTCGGTAATTCACCCCTCCACTTT | CASSPDRVGNSPLHF
TRBJ2-3 | NA | TRBV6-1 | TRBD2 | TGTGCCAGCAGTGGGGGAGTAGCGGGAGGGAACACAGATACGCAGTATTTT | CASSGGVAGGNTDTQYF
TRBJ1-1 | NA | TRBV3-1/TRBV3-2 | NA | TGTGCCAGCAGCCAAGATCGAAGAGGCGGGCATGAAGCTTTCTTT | CASSQDRRGGHEAFF
TRBJ1-5 | few | TRBV12-3/TRBV12-4 | NA | TGTGCCAGCTCGGTACTAGGTAATCAGCCCCAGCATTTT | CASSVLGNQPQHF